This T cell receptor beta chain stems from a study of vaccination and CD4 T cells after COVID-19 (dated by TCRdb to between 2020 and 2023). For the study in its entirety: In the convalescent cohort there were six males and four females, among whom were two Hispanic individuals, seven Caucasians, two Asians and one multiracial person. Participants received two doses of either the Pfizer-BioNTech BNT162b2 vaccine (n=8) or the Moderna mRNA-1273 vaccine (n=2). Post-COVID blood samples were collected from convalescent patients a median of roughly 100 days after diagnosis, with a range of about 35 to 161 days. Post-vaccine blood samples were collected a median of about 11 weeks after the second vaccine dose, ranging from roughly 12 to 241 days. The cultures were stimulated with overlapping spike peptide pools from SARS-CoV-2 and from the common cold coronaviruses HCoV-NL63, HCoV-OC43 and HCoV-229E. Control cultures received a CEFX viral epitope pool as the positive control, an HIV-1 Nef peptide pool as the negative control, or no peptide. The spike-specific CD4+ TCR repertoire was compared before and after mRNA vaccination in over nine COVID-19 convalescent patients and several infection-naive healthy vaccine recipients. An earlier paper using these donors assessed, at the TCR clonotype level, memory CD4+ T cell crossreactivity between SARS-CoV-2 and common cold coronavirus spike proteins. What the study reported, not specific to this receptor: The study included relatively few convalescent patients and did not analyze early timepoints after natural infection. Of the vaccine-specific clones found in convalescent patients, nearly all (304 of 307) were mono-reactive for SARS-CoV-2 spike instead of being cross-reactive with common cold coronaviruses. An increase in the median number of SARS-CoV-2-reactive clonotypes from 20 to 25 after infection to roughly 39 after vaccination was observed, but the change was not found to be significant. Among the post-vaccine SARS-CoV-2-reactive clones in convalescent patients, a median approximately 90% showed up only after vaccination, which suggests vaccine-specific priming.

Libraries were built with PCR. At the Johns Hopkins FTIC core, DNA from the cultured CD4+ T cells underwent TCR sequencing with the Oncomine TCR Beta short-read assay. Genomic DNA was extracted from the cultured CD4+ T cells with the QIAamp micro DNA kit. Oncomine TCR Beta libraries made from cultured CD4+ T cells were pooled using unique dual indexes and sequenced on an Illumina iSeq 100. The source study handled its data this way. Non-productive sequences were removed, and CDR3s not starting with C, not ending with F or W, or shorter than 7 amino acids were discarded. The MANAFEST web application was used to identify antigen-specific clonotypes by comparing peptide-stimulated wells against reference wells and other culture wells. For a clone to be called positive, the clone needed an FDR below 0.05, an odds ratio above 5, and a productive frequency above 0.1% in at least two of three replicate wells. Clonotypes that were significantly expanded in both SARS-CoV-2 spike wells and at least one common cold coronavirus spike condition were defined as cross-reactive. Levenshtein distances (stringdist) and unrooted phylogenetic trees (ape) in R version 3.6.1 were used to assess CDR3 homology. TCRdb trimmed public reads at Q25 via fastp, called clones via MiXCR and kept in-frame beta chains. Entries that share a CDR3 protein sequence are merged under the most common genes and DNA. None of the V and J calls come from the authors' own analysis; TCRdb made them. Present in this sample are 7,000 or so distinct CDR3 sequences, 41% of which were seen just once. Clones ranked in the top ten supply 30% to 35% of the sample.

Between the V and J ends, shortened by 6 bases and 6 bases respectively, the junction contains 7 bases. From the cysteine through the phenylalanine, the CDR3 covers 11 amino acids. The retained sequence is limited to the CDR3, 33 bases, with the frame set at the first base. Looking up the germline V gene (reference sequence) yields CDR1 MNHEY and CDR2 SMNVEV. On this clonotype: Its specific antigen is unknown. No per-base quality is available; no much larger clone lies one base away.

The intended sense of this specimen's treatment or condition label: approximately nine-day PBMC culture with coronavirus spike peptide pools or control peptides (ViraFEST assay). CD4+ T cells from unexposed donors were collected before the COVID-19 pandemic (2011-2018). The study used the ViraFEST assay, which expanded antigen-specific T cells with peptide pools and then identified expanded clonotypes by TCR sequencing. Each well held some 2 million PBMCs cultured with roughly 10 ug/ml peptide pools in IMDM containing approximately 5% human AB serum and roughly 9 IU/ml IL-2. On days 3 and 7, half of the culture medium was replaced with fresh IL-2-containing medium. After 9 to 11 days of culture, CD4+ T cells were isolated by negative selection with the EasySep CD4+ T cell isolation kit. Unexposed donor CD4+ T cells were tested for reactivity to SARS-CoV-2 S and N and four common cold coronavirus spike pools, as cell number allowed. Ficoll-Paque Plus gradient centrifugation was used to isolate PBMCs from whole blood, and the isolated PBMCs were then either used fresh or cryopreserved at -140C. In general, triplicate wells were set up for every culture condition. Leukapheresis product for the unexposed donors was purchased commercially.

The chain is encoded by TRBV27 joined to TRBJ2-3; the D gene is possibly TRBD1, with 5 bases matching. Sequenced: CD4+ T cells from blood, cultured in vitro. The sequence was collected from a human donor in good health. The CDR3 loop reads CASRGQDTQYF. The nucleotide sequence is given as TGTGCCAGCAGGGGGCAGGATACGCAGTATTTT.